This TCR beta chain was documented in a study of T-cell reconstitution after alpha-beta-depleted transplantation in children. Unique molecular identifiers were incorporated during preparation of the TCRbeta library. From the PCR reads, TCRdb called clonotypes with MiXCR, one entry per CDR3 protein. This table has 500,000 to 650,000 distinct CDR3 sequences, approximately 12% appearing once. V gave up 4 bases and J gave up 1 base; unmatched junction bases: 3. The CDR3 contains 15 residues. Germline loops: CDR1 SGHAT, CDR2 FQNNGV. Study conclusions and caveats: Recipient T cells and thymic progenitors that survived were the source of the high TCRbeta diversity seen at day 60 in some patients. In patients about two months after transplant, alpha-beta T cells reportedly arose from several hundred expanded graft clones. Newly made T cells mostly supplied T-cell counts and diversity one year after transplant.

This clonotype was detected a few times. Antigen unknown. V usage is TRBV11-2 and J usage is TRBJ2-2, with 7 positions matching TRBD1. The sample was PBMCs, mostly from graft donor cells, taken 360 days after TCRalphabeta/CD19-depleted stem cell transplant. This TCR came from a male patient between 10 and 17 years old who had a stem cell transplant for acute myeloid leukemia, so the T cells may come from the graft donor. CDR3 DNA sequence: TGTGCCAGCAGCTCGGGACAGATGAACACCGGGGAGCTGTTTTTT. This sequence encodes CASSSGQMNTGELFF.